Below, 9 T cell receptor beta chains from the same sample are listed, as sequenced in a study of blood T cell repertoires in COVID-19. The table came from immunoSEQ multiplex PCR; TCRdb's copy has only in-frame clones and leaves some out. This sample has some 170,000 clones; 70% to 85% occur once, and the top ten carry approximately 16%. The sample comprised PBMCs or T cells enriched from blood (not recorded which). The receptors stem from a man aged 50 or older who had recovered from COVID-19.

The chain combines TRBV19 with TRBJ1-5; 9 bases are shared with TRBD1. After removal of 6 bases from V and 3 bases from J, the junction contained 9 bases not matched to a gene. Germline V gives CDR1 LNHDA, CDR2 SQIVND (reference sequence). This CDR3 is built from 16 residues. The chain's CDR3 is CASRNPGQGNNQPQHF. CDR3 in DNA: TGTGCCAGTAGGAATCCGGGACAGGGAAACAATCAGCCCCAGCATTTT.

The chain recombines TRBV30 with TRBJ1-5; 11 positions agree with TRBD1. Looked up from germline, CDR1 is GTSNPN and CDR2 is SVGIG (reference sequence). The junction had 19 bases not matched to a gene; V was cut back by 3 bases and J by 3 bases. This CDR3 region has 20 residues. CDR3 bases: TGTGCCTGGAGCCCTACCCCTTTTCCGGGACAGGGGGGCAACAATCAGCCCCAGCATTTT. Amino acid sequence: CAWSPTPFPGQGGNNQPQHF.

The V and J genes are TRBV6-5 and TRBJ1-5, with 8 bases matching TRBD1. With 5 bases clipped from V and 6 bases from J, the junction kept 9 bases outside the gene matches. Per the germline V gene, CDR1 is MNHEY and CDR2 is SVGAGI. The CDR3 has 15 amino acids. In nucleotides, the CDR3 is TGTGCCAGCAGTCGGGGGCAGGGGGCGGGTCAGCCCCAGCATTTT. Translating it yields CASSRGQGAGQPQHF.

The chain combines TRBV6-5 with TRBJ1-2, with 9 bases fitting TRBD1. The junction had 12 bases not matched to a gene; V was cut back by 3 bases and J by 10 bases. The CDR3 is made up of 15 amino acids. The V gene's germline CDR1 is MNHEY and CDR2 SVGAGI. The CDR3 region is CASSYAPGQGLDYTF. The CDR3 nucleotides read TGTGCCAGCAGTTATGCCCCAGGACAGGGGTTGGACTACACCTTC.

The chain is built from TRBV3-1 (or the pseudogene TRBV3-2) and TRBJ2-7, with no clear D. CDR3 length: 11 residues. The germline V gene encodes CDR1 LGHDT and CDR2 YNNKEL (reference sequence). V was shortened by 4 bases and J by 1 base, with 2 bases between the two germline ends. This CDR3 reads CASSLSYEQYF. The CDR3 DNA is TGTGCCAGCAGCCTATCCTACGAGCAGTACTTC.

This rearrangement joins TRBV10-1 to TRBJ2-3; 13 positions agree with TRBD2. Unmatched junction bases numbered 2, after V lost 2 bases and J lost 6 bases. There are 15 residues in the CDR3. CDR1 and CDR2 from the germline V gene are WNHNN and SYGVQD (reference sequence). CDR3 residues: CASSEGTSGDDTQYF. The CDR3 DNA reads as TGCGCCAGCAGTGAGGGGACTAGCGGGGATGATACGCAGTATTTT.

The gene calls are TRBV11-2 and TRBJ2-1, with TRBD2 matching over 9 bases. J lost 4 bases, V lost 8 bases, and 9 bases had no gene match. Germline CDR1 and CDR2: SGHAT and FQNNGV. The CDR3 has 15 amino acids. CDR3 nucleotide sequence: TGTGCCAGCCACGTAGGCGCGGGGGGGTACAATGAGCAGTTCTTC. Translation gives CASHVGAGGYNEQFF.

The rearrangement uses TRBV25-1 and TRBJ2-7; TRBD1 matches at 8 bases. Per germline, CDR1 MGHDK and CDR2 SYGVNS. The V and J ends lost 4 bases and 1 base, in that order; junction bases with no gene match: 12. CDR3 length equals 17 residues. In DNA form, the CDR3 reads TGTGCCAGCAGTGGTCAGGGGGCGCGGGGACCATCCTACGAGCAGTACTTC. Translation gives CASSGQGARGPSYEQYF.

This chain links TRBV7-8 with TRBJ1-2, with TRBD1 identical over 7 bases. J gave up 7 bases and V 3 bases, and 8 bases lay outside the gene matches. There are 14 residues in the CDR3. CDR1 SGHVS and CDR2 FQNEAQ come from the germline V gene. CDR3 sequence reads: CASSFGTVVSGYTF. CDR3 sequence (DNA): TGTGCCAGCAGCTTCGGGACAGTGGTCTCTGGCTACACCTTC.